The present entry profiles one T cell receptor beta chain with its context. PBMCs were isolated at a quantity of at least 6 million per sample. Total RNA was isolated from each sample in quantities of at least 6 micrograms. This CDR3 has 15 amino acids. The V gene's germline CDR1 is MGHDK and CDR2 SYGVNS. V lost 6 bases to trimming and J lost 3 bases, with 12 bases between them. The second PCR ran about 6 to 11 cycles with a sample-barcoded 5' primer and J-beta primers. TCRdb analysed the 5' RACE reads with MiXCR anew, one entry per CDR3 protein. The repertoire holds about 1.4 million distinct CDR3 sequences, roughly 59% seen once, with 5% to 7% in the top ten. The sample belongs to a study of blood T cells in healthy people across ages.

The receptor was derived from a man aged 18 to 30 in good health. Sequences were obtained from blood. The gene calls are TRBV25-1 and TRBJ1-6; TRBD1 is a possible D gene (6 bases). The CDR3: CASSETGYYNSPLHF. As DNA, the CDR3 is TGTGCCAGCAGCGAAACAGGGTACTATAATTCACCCCTCCACTTT.